The 20 T cell receptor beta chains given below trace back to one sample, sequenced in a study of neurological immune-mediated disorders. Via MiXCR, TCRdb re-called the 5' RACE reads, giving one row per CDR3 protein. Of fewer than 45,000 distinct CDR3 sequences listed, more than 2% are singletons. Material: PBMCs. These receptors came from a man younger than 40 with multiple sclerosis.

This clonotype was detected many times. The rearrangement uses TRBV7-6 and TRBJ1-1; maybe TRBD1 (5 bases). The V and J ends lost 5 bases and 1 base respectively, with 11 bases between them. CDR3 length equals 14 residues. CDR1 SGHVS and CDR2 FNYEAQ come from the germline V gene. The DNA for the CDR3 is TGTGCCAGCAGCCTCCTCGGGGCGAACACTGAAGCTTTCTTT. This codes for CASSLLGANTEAFF.

This clonotype was seen ten or more times. This chain uses TRBV29-1 with TRBJ2-1; TRBD2 matches at 9 bases. The CDR3 is made up of 16 amino acids. V shed 4 bases and J 6 bases; nucleotides not matched to a gene: 13. CDR1 and CDR2 (germline): SQVTM, ANQGSEA. CDR3 DNA: TGCAGCGTTGGACGTGGCGGGGGGGCTTTAGTCAATGAGCAGTTCTTC. Protein sequence: CSVGRGGGALVNEQFF.

This clonotype was picked up many times. The chain has TRBV5-1 and TRBJ1-4; D perhaps matches TRBD1 (5 bases). This CDR3 region has 16 residues. Per the germline V gene, CDR1 is SGHRS and CDR2 is YFSETQ. V lost 0 bases and J 3 bases, leaving 12 bases between the germline ends. The CDR3 sequence: CASSLAGATANEKLFF. The CDR3 bases are TGCGCCAGCAGCTTGGCCGGGGCCACGGCTAATGAAAAACTGTTTTTT.

This clonotype was counted many times. V and J are TRBV10-3 and TRBJ1-2; 12 positions match TRBD1. J was trimmed by 8 bases and V by 0 bases; bases with no gene match: 4. This CDR3 contains 15 residues. Looked up from germline, CDR1 is ENHRY and CDR2 is SYGVKD. The CDR3 DNA sequence: TGTGCCATCAGTGAGTCCGGGACAGGGGGCGCCGGCTACACCTTC. This translates into CAISESGTGGAGYTF.

This clonotype occurred many times. The chain links TRBV3-1 to TRBJ2-2; no firm D call. Germline V CDR1 and CDR2: LGHDT, YNNKEL (reference sequence). This CDR3 has 16 amino acids. Trimming cost V 2 bases and J 3 bases, with 13 bases left between them. The CDR3 DNA sequence: TGTGCCAGCAGCCAATTGGAGCTTCGAGACACCGGGGAGCTGTTTTTT. Translation gives CASSQLELRDTGELFF.

In its sample, this clonotype is medium-sized. The V call is TRBV3-1, the J call TRBJ2-2; the D is unclear. Looked up from germline, CDR1 is LGHDT and CDR2 is YNNKEL (reference sequence). This CDR3 comprises 14 residues. Trimming removed 0 bases at V and 6 bases at J, with 8 bases between. The CDR3, as DNA: TGTGCCAGCAGCCAAGATCTGTACGCCGGGGAGCTGTTTTTT. It is translated as CASSQDLYAGELFF.

This clonotype appeared a few times. The rearrangement uses TRBV5-5 and TRBJ2-1; a possible D gene is TRBD2 (6 bases). V lost 3 bases and J 3 bases, leaving 16 bases between the germline ends. From germline, CDR1 is SGHKS and CDR2 YYEKEE (reference sequence). This CDR3 contains 16 residues. CDR3 DNA: TGTGCCAGCAGCTCCCCCGGCGGGGTAGACTACAATGAGCAGTTCTTC. Translated, it gives CASSSPGGVDYNEQFF.

This clonotype was seen at least ten times. The rearrangement uses TRBV3-1 and TRBJ1-5, with D hard to call. The germline V and J ends were trimmed by 1 base and 4 bases, with 5 bases remaining between them. CDR1 is LGHDT, CDR2 YNNKEL, per germline (reference sequence). CDR3 size: 13 residues. The CDR3 here is CASSQVGNQPQHF. Here the CDR3 DNA reads TGTGCCAGCAGCCAAGTCGGGAATCAGCCCCAGCATTTT.

The chain couples TRBV29-1 to TRBJ2-7; the D is unclear. V lost 4 bases and J lost 4, with 14 bases in between. Germline assignment: CDR1 SQVTM and CDR2 ANQGSEA. This CDR3 has 13 residues. CDR3 nucleotides: TGCAGCGTTGTCCCCCGGCCGGGTTACGAGCAGTACTTC. This encodes CSVVPRPGYEQYF.

This clonotype was detected ten times or more. This chain links TRBV20-1 with TRBJ2-1; no firm D call. This CDR3 is built from 14 residues. Trimming removed 3 bases at V and 6 bases at J, with 15 bases between. CDR1 and CDR2 (germline): DFQATT, SNEGSKA (reference sequence). CDR3 DNA: TGCAGTGCTAGGGGCAGGATTGAATTCAATGAGCAGTTCTTC. This codes for CSARGRIEFNEQFF.

This clonotype was seen at least ten times. CDR3 sequence: CASSYSGQGSQPQHF. For the CDR3, the DNA is TGTGCCAGCAGTTACTCGGGACAGGGGTCCCAGCCCCAGCATTTT. The rearrangement joins TRBV6-6 to TRBJ1-5, with 10 bases matching TRBD1. V was clipped by 0 bases and J by 7 bases; unmatched bases: 3. This CDR3 contains 15 residues. Germline CDR1 and CDR2: MNHNY and SVGAGI (reference sequence).

This clonotype was recorded a few times. The chain employs TRBV6-5 and TRBJ2-3; D unresolved. Germline values: CDR1 MNHEY, CDR2 SVGAGI. This CDR3 region has 15 residues. V lost 0 bases and J lost 4, with 11 bases in between. The CDR3 region has the DNA TGTGCCAGCAGTTACTCGATCGGAGATTCAGATACGCAGTATTTT. This gives the protein CASSYSIGDSDTQYF.

This clonotype was recorded many times. The CDR3 sequence: CASSLEGYNQPQHF. CDR3 DNA sequence: TGCGCCAGCAGCTTGGAAGGATACAATCAGCCCCAGCATTTT. The rearrangement joins TRBV5-1 to TRBJ1-5; D is undetermined. With 0 bases removed from V and 3 bases from J, the gap between germline ends came to 7 bases. There are 14 residues in the CDR3. CDR1 is SGHRS, CDR2 YFSETQ, per germline.

This clonotype came up many times. This chain joins TRBV6-2 or TRBV6-3 and TRBJ1-1; weak D call: TRBD1 (5 bases). CDR1 is MNHEY, CDR2 SVGEGT, per germline. The length of the CDR3 is 13 residues. V was clipped by 2 bases and J by 8 bases, with 12 bases between them. The CDR3 nucleotides read TGTGCCAGCAGTTACCCCACAGGCATCGAAGCTTTCTTT. Its protein product is CASSYPTGIEAFF.

Ten or more counts support this clonotype. The rearrangement links TRBV28 to TRBJ2-7; D is unclear. This CDR3 contains 13 residues. Germline loops: CDR1 MDHEN, CDR2 SYDVKM. Deletions cut 11 bases from V and 6 bases from J, with 20 bases between. The DNA of the CDR3 is TGTGCCCTTGGCGGACGTCCCCTTGGCGAGCAGTACTTC. Amino acids: CALGGRPLGEQYF.

This clonotype was counted at least ten times. V gene TRBV29-1 combines with J gene TRBJ2-5, with TRBD2 as a possible D gene (5 bases). Trimming pared 6 bases from V and 0 bases from J, leaving 8 bases between. Germline CDR1 is SQVTM and CDR2 is ANQGSEA. The CDR3 is 12 residues long. This CDR3 reads CSVMRDQETQYF. Written as DNA, the CDR3 is TGCAGCGTAATGAGGGACCAAGAGACCCAGTACTTC.

This clonotype was detected ten times or more. The V and J genes are TRBV5-1 and TRBJ2-3; D gene ambiguous. The germline V and J ends were trimmed by 0 bases and 0 bases, with 5 bases remaining between them. This CDR3 is built from 14 residues. Germline-derived CDR1 and CDR2 are SGHRS and YFSETQ. DNA of the CDR3: TGCGCCAGCAGCTTGGTATCCAGCACAGATACGCAGTATTTT. It is translated as CASSLVSSTDTQYF. The full variable domain, in which reference TRBV5-1 and TRBJ2-3 provide the parts outside the CDR3, is KAGVTQTPRYLIKTRGQQVTLSCSPISGHRSVSWYQQTPGQGLQFLFEYFSETQRNKGNFPGRFSGRQFSNSRSEMNVSTLELGDSALYLCASSLVSSTDTQYFGPGTRLTVL.

This clonotype was detected many times. The rearrangement uses TRBV20-1 and TRBJ2-7; D may be TRBD1 or TRBD2 (5 bases each). The V gene's germline CDR1 is DFQATT and CDR2 SNEGSKA (reference sequence). The germline V and J ends were trimmed by 0 bases and 5 bases, with 14 bases remaining between them. The CDR3 runs to 14 residues. The CDR3 protein is CSARDSGTGNEQYF. The DNA of the CDR3 is TGCAGTGCTAGAGATTCAGGGACGGGGAACGAGCAGTACTTC.

In its sample, this clonotype was seen many times. This chain links TRBV7-2 with TRBJ2-3; D is possibly TRBD2 (5 bases). From germline, CDR1 is SGHTA and CDR2 FQGNSA. CDR3 length equals 14 residues. V lost 3 bases and J lost 0, with 7 bases in between. The CDR3 DNA reads TGTGCCAGCAGCTTGGAGGCTAGCACAGATACGCAGTATTTT. It specifies CASSLEASTDTQYF.

This clonotype was seen repeatedly, ten times or more. The chain couples TRBV20-1 to TRBJ2-5; D is possibly TRBD2 (5 bases). V dropped 0 bases and J dropped 6 bases, with 20 bases sitting between them. The CDR3 length is 16 residues. The germline CDR1 and CDR2 sequences are DFQATT and SNEGSKA (reference sequence). CDR3 in amino acids: CSARDMRTGRGQTQYF. The CDR3 coding sequence is TGCAGTGCTAGAGATATGAGAACGGGGAGAGGTCAGACCCAGTACTTC.